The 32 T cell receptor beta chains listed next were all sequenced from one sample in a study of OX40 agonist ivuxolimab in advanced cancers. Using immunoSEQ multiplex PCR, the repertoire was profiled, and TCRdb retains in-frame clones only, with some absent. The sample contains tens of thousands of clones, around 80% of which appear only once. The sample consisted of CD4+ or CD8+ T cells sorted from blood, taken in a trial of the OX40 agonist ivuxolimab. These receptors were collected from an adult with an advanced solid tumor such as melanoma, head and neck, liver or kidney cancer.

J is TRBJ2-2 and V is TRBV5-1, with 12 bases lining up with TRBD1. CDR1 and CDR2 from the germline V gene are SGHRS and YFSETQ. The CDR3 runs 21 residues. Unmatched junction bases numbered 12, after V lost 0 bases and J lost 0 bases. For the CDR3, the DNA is TGCGCCAGCAGCTTGGAGATTAGGGACAGGGGGCGTTCCGCGAACACCGGGGAGCTGTTTTTT. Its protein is CASSLEIRDRGRSANTGELFF.

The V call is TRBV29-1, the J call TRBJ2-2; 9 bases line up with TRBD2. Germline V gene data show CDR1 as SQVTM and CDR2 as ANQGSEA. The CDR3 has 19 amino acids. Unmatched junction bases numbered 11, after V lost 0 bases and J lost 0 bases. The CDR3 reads CSVEDPASGTLANTGELFF. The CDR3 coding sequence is TGCAGCGTTGAAGACCCCGCTAGCGGGACGCTTGCGAACACCGGGGAGCTGTTTTTT.

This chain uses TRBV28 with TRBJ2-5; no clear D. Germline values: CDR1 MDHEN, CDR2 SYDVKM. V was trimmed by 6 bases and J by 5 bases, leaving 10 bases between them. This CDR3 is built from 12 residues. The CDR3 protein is CASRIGMETQYF. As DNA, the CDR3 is TGTGCCAGCAGGATAGGGATGGAGACCCAGTACTTC.

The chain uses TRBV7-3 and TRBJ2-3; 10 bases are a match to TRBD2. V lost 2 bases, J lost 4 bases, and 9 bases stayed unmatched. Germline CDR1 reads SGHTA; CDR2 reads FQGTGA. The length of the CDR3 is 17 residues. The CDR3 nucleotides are TGTGCCAGCAGCTTATACTTCCGGACTAGCGGCTCAGATACGCAGTATTTT. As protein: CASSLYFRTSGSDTQYF.

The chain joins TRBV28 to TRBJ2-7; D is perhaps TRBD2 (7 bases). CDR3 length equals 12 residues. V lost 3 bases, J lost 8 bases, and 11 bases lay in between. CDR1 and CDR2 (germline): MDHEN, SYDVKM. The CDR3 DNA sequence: TGTGCCAGCAGTTTGAGGGGGGGGCAGCAGTACGTC. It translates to CASSLRGGQQYV.

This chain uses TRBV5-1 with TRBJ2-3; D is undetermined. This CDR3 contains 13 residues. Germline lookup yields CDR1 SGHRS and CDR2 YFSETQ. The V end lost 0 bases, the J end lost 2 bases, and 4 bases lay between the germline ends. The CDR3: CASSLGSTDTQYF. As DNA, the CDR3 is TGCGCCAGCAGCTTGGGGTCCACAGATACGCAGTATTTT.

CDR3 residues: CASSAGTNEKLFF. As DNA, the CDR3 is TGTGCCAGCAGCGCCGGTACTAATGAAAAACTGTTTTTT. The genes are TRBV5-4 and TRBJ1-4; no firm D call. The V gene's germline CDR1 is SGHNT and CDR2 YYREEE (reference sequence). Trimming stripped 4 bases from V and 2 bases from J, with 6 bases between. The CDR3 length is 13 residues.

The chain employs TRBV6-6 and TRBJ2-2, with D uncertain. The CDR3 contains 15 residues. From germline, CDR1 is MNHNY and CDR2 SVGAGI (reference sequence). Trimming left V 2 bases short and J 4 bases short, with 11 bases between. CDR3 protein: CASSYAGVGTGELFF. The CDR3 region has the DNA TGTGCCAGCAGTTACGCAGGAGTTGGCACCGGGGAGCTGTTTTTT.

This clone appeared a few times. CDR3 residues: CASRTGGQETQYF. CDR3 DNA sequence: TGTGCCAGCAGAACAGGTGGACAAGAGACCCAGTACTTC. The chain uses TRBV2 and TRBJ2-5; D may be TRBD1 (5 bases). Trimming pared 6 bases from V and 2 bases from J, leaving 10 bases between. Germline V gives CDR1 SNHLY, CDR2 FYNNEI. The CDR3 is made up of 13 amino acids.

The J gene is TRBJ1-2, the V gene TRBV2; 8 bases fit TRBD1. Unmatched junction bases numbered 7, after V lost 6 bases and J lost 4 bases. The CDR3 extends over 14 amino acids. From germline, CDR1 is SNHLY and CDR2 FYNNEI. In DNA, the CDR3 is TGTGCCAGCAGCGGACAGGGAAGCGTCTATGGCTACACCTTC. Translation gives CASSGQGSVYGYTF. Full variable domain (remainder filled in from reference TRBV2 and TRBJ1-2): EPEVTQTPSHQVTQMGQEVILRCVPISNHLYFYWYRQILGQKVEFLVSFYNNEISEKSEIFDDQFSVERPDGSNFTLKIRSTKLEDSAMYFCASSGQGSVYGYTFGSGTRLTVV.

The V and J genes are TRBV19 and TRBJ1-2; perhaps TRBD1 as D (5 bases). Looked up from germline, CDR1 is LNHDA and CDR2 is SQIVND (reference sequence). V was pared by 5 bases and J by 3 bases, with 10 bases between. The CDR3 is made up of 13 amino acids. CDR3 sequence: CASSVQGDYGYTF. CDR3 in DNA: TGTGCCAGTAGTGTCCAAGGGGACTATGGCTACACCTTC. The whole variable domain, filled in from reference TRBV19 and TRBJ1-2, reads DGGITQSPKYLFRKEGQNVTLSCEQNLNHDAMYWYRQDPGQGLRLIYYSQIVNDFQKGDIAEGYSVSREKKESFPLTVTSAQKNPTAFYLCASSVQGDYGYTFGSGTRLTVV.

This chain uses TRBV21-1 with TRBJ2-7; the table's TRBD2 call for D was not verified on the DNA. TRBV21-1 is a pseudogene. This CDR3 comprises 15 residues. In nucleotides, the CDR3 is TGTGCCAGCAGCCCGGCGGCTAGCGGGCTATACGAGCAGTACGTC. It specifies CASSPAASGLYEQYV.

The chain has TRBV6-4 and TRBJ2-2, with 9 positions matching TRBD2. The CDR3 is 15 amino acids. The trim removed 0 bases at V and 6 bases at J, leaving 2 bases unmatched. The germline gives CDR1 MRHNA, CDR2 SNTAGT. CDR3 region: CASSDSKRGAGELFF. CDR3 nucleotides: TGTGCCAGCAGTGACTCCAAGCGGGGGGCCGGGGAGCTGTTTTTT.

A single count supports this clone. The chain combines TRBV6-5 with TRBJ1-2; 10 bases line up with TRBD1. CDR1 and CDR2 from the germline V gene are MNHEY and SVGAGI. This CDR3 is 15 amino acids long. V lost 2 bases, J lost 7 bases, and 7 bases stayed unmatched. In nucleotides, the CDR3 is TGTGCCAGCAGTTACGCGGGACAGGGGAAGCCTGGCTACACCTTC. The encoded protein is CASSYAGQGKPGYTF.

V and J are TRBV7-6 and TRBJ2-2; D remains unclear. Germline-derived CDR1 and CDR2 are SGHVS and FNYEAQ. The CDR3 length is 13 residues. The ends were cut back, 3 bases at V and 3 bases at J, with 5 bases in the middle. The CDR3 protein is CASSFGDTGELFF. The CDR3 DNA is TGTGCCAGCAGCTTTGGAGACACCGGGGAGCTGTTTTTT. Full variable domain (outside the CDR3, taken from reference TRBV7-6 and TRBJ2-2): GAGVSQSPRYKVTKRGQDVALRCDPISGHVSLYWYRQALGQGPEFLTYFNYEAQQDKSGLPNDRFSAERPEGSISTLTIQRTEQRDSAMYRCASSFGDTGELFFGEGSRLTVL.

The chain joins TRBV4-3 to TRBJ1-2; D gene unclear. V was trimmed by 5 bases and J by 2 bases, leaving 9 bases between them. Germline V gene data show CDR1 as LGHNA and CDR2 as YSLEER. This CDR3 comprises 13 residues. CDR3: CASSYDRNYGYTF. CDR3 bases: TGCGCCAGCAGCTACGACCGAAACTATGGCTACACCTTC.

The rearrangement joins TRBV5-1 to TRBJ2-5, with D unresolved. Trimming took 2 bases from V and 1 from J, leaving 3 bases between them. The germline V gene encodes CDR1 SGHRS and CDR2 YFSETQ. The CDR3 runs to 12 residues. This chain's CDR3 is CASSLGQETQYF. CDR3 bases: TGCGCCAGCAGCTTAGGCCAAGAGACCCAGTACTTC.

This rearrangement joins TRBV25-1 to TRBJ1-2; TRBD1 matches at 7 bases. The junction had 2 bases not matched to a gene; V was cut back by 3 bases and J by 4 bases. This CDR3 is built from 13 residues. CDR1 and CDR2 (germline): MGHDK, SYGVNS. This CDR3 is CASSEGTAYGYTF. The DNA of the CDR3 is TGTGCCAGCAGTGAGGGGACAGCCTATGGCTACACCTTC.

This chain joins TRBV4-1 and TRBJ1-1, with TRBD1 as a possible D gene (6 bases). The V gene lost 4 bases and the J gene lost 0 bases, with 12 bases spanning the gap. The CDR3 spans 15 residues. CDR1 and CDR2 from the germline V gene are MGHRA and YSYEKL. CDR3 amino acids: CASSRRTAMNTEAFF. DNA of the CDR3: TGCGCCAGCAGCCGGCGGACAGCTATGAACACTGAAGCTTTCTTT.

The CDR3 here is CASRWLAGSTDTQYF. Here the CDR3 DNA reads TGCGCCAGCAGGTGGCTAGCGGGGAGCACAGATACGCAGTATTTT. This sequence joins TRBV5-1 and TRBJ2-3, with 9 nucleotides matching TRBD2. Looked up from germline, CDR1 is SGHRS and CDR2 is YFSETQ. The CDR3 extends over 15 amino acids. After removal of 5 bases from V and 0 bases from J, the junction contained 4 bases not matched to a gene.

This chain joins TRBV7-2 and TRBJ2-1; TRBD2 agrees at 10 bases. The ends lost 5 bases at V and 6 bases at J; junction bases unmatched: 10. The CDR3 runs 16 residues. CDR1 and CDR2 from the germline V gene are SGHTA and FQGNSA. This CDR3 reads CASSRKRGGQSNEQFF. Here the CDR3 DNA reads TGTGCCAGCAGCCGGAAGCGGGGGGGCCAAAGCAATGAGCAGTTCTTC.

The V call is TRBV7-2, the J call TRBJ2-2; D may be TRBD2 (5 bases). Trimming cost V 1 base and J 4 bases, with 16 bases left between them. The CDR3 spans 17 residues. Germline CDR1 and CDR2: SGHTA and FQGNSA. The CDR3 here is CASSLEFGGPITGELFF. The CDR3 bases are TGTGCCAGCAGCTTAGAATTCGGCGGGCCCATCACCGGGGAGCTGTTTTTT.

This CDR3 reads CASSLRSTGGRAFF. CDR3 sequence (DNA): TGTGCCAGCAGCCTGAGATCTACAGGGGGGAGAGCTTTCTTT. This chain connects TRBV7-2 to TRBJ1-1; the match to TRBD1 covers 8 bases. The CDR3 is made up of 14 amino acids. Germline assignment: CDR1 SGHTA and CDR2 FQGNSA. The trim removed 5 bases at V and 10 bases at J, leaving 12 bases unmatched.

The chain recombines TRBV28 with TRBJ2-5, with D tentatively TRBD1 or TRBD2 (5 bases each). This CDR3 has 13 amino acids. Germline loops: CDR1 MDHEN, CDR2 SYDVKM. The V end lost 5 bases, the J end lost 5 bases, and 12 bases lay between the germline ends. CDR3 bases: TGTGCCAGCAGTGACCGGGACCTGGAGACCCAGTACTTC. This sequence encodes CASSDRDLETQYF. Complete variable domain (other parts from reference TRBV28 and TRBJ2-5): DVKVTQSSRYLVKRTGEKVFLECVQDMDHENMFWYRQDPGLGLRLIYFSYDVKMKEKGDIPEGYSVSREKKERFSLILESASTNQTSMYLCASSDRDLETQYFGPGTRLLVL.

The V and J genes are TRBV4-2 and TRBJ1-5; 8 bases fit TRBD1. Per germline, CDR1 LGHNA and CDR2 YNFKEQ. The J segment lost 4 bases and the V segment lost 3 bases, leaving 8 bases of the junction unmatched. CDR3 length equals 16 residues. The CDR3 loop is CASSHPSGQGNQPQHF. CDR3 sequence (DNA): TGTGCCAGCAGCCACCCTTCAGGACAGGGTAATCAGCCCCAGCATTTT.

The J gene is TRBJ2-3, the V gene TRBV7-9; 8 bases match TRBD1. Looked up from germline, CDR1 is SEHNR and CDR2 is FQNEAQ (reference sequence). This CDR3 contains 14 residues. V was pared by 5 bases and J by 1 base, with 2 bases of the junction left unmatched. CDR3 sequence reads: CASSTTGGTDTQYF. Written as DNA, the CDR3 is TGTGCCAGCAGCACGACAGGGGGCACAGATACGCAGTATTTT.

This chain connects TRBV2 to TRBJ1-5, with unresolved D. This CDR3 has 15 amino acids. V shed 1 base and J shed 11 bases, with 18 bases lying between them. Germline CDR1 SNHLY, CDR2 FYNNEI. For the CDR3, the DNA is TGTGCCAGCAGTGAAGGTCGGCAGGCCTGGGAGTCCCAGCATTTT. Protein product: CASSEGRQAWESQHF.

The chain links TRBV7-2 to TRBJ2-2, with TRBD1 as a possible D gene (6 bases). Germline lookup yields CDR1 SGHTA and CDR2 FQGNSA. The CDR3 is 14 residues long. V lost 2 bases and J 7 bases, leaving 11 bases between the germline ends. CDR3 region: CASSLIGGGGELFF. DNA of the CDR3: TGTGCCAGCAGCTTAATAGGGGGTGGCGGGGAGCTGTTTTTT.

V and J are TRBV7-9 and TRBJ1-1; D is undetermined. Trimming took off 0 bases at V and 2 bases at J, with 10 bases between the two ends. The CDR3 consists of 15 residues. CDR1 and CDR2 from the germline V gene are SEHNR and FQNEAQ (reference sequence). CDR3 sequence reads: CASSLAGEINTEAFF. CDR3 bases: TGTGCCAGCAGCTTAGCTGGGGAAATCAACACTGAAGCTTTCTTT.

The CDR3 nucleotides are TGTGCCAGCAGTCCCCGGGGTAGCGGGGGGGCGAATGAGCAGTTCTTC. Protein sequence: CASSPRGSGGANEQFF. This rearrangement joins TRBV27 to TRBJ2-1; the match to TRBD2 covers 11 bases. Germline V gives CDR1 MNHEY, CDR2 SMNVEV (reference sequence). V lost 5 bases and J lost 7; bases outside the gene matches: 10. This CDR3 contains 16 residues.

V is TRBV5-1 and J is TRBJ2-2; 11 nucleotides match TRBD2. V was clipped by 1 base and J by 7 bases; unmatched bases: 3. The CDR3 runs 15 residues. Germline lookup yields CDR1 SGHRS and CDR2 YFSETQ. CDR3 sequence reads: CASSLTSGRGGELFF. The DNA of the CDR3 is TGCGCCAGCAGCTTGACTAGCGGGAGAGGCGGGGAGCTGTTTTTT.

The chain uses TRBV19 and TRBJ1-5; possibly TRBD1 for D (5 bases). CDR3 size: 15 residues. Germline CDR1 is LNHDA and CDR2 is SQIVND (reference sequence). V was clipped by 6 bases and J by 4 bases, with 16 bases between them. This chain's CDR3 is CASSFSGGRNQPQHF. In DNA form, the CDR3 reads TGTGCCAGTAGCTTTTCGGGGGGACGGAATCAGCCCCAGCATTTT.